This T cell receptor beta chain was sequenced in a study of T cells in Graves' hyperthyroidism and ophthalmopathy. Among the patients, aged 18 to 65, hyperthyroidism was newly diagnosed and had lasted under 2 months. RNA transcripts provided the source from which TCR beta CDR3 regions were amplified. Researchers ran a first-round RT-PCR on the TCR CDR3 using the HTBI primer set. MiXCR was run by TCRdb on the multiplex PCR reads, yielding one entry per CDR3 protein. The table has about 360,000 distinct CDR3 sequences, less than 20% seen once. V was shortened by 1 base and J by 6 bases, with 20 bases between the two germline ends. CDR1 and CDR2 (germline): SGHAT, FQNNGV. The CDR3 spans 17 residues. This clonotype was recorded many times.

The sample comprised blood. The chain has TRBV11-2 and TRBJ2-3; perhaps TRBD2 as D (6 bases). This receptor was obtained from a woman between 18 and 29 years old with Graves' hyperthyroidism that later progressed to Graves' ophthalmopathy. The CDR3 is CASSLVLRTTFRDTQYF. The CDR3 DNA follows: TGTGCCAGCAGCTTAGTTCTGCGGACTACCTTTCGGGATACGCAGTATTTT.